This T cell receptor (beta chain) was retrieved from a study of T cell responses to AZD1222 COVID-19 vaccine. Points from the study as a whole: Donors were largely white British and mainly female; clonal diversity was possibly underestimated. Sampling captured repertoires only after the peak T cell response.

This clone was seen a few times. Its antigen is unidentified. Data came from immunoSEQ multiplex PCR; TCRdb stores just in-frame clones and leaves some out. The sample has roughly 130,000 clones, over 90% seen once. The origin of this receptor is an adult in good health. The sample here was peripheral blood, taken on day 0 of AZD1222 vaccination.

The CDR3 coding sequence is TGTGCCACTGGACAGGGGATTTATAATTCACCCCTCCACTTT. Residues: CATGQGIYNSPLHF. The V gene is TRBV10-3, the J gene TRBJ1-6; 9 bases are a match to TRBD1. Losses at the gene ends were 10 bases for V and 4 bases for J; bases not matched to a gene: 5. Germline CDR1 and CDR2: ENHRY and SYGVKD. This CDR3 contains 14 residues.